The present T cell receptor (beta chain) was sequenced within a study of blood T cell repertoires in COVID-19. Method: immunoSEQ multiplex PCR; TCRdb's copy keeps in-frame clones and lacks some. The sample yields hundreds of thousands of clones, more than 75% seen once. In germline, CDR1 is SQVTM, CDR2 ANQGSEA. J was trimmed by 5 bases and V by 6 bases; bases with no gene match: 13. CDR3 length equals 16 residues. Participants were aged about 18 to 100 years from around 24 US areas. Recovered status in Cohort 3 required two negative PCRs, clearance, or symptom resolution. Input material: PBMCs or T cells enriched from blood (not recorded which). The sequence was collected from a man in his 60s who had recovered from COVID-19. The genes are TRBV29-1 and TRBJ2-1, with 10 bases matching TRBD1. DNA for the CDR3: TGCAGCGTCAGCACTCCGGGACAGGGGATAAACAATGAGCAGTTCTTC. As protein: CSVSTPGQGINNEQFF.